This T cell receptor beta chain came from a study of shared T cell receptors in the human thymus (dated by TCRdb to the early 2020s). Background on the whole study: The study examined how the human thymus generates shared, self-reactive T-cell receptor alpha chains.

Library construction relied on the immunoSEQ multiplex PCR assay. In its TCRdb copy, this immuneACCESS table keeps in-frame sequences only and misses some clones. Where compared with another copy, unresolved V genes explain less than half of these, and the others have no known cause. This sample gives 600,000 to 900,000 clones in total; roughly 88% of them show up just once. The ten largest account for about 0.0098% of the sample. A remark on this clone: Its antigen is unknown. No quality values exist for individual bases; no much larger clone is one base distant.

V is shortened by 5 bases, J by 0 bases, and the region joining them spans 8 bases. Including the terminal cysteine and phenylalanine, the CDR3 comprises 14 residues. Just the 42-base CDR3 DNA is kept, in frame starting at base 1. From a lookup of the germline V gene, CDR1 and CDR2 are SGHTA and FQGNSA. Separately, the same data were catalogued under a study of human thymus T cells. The second study's paper adds: The donors were immunologically healthy infants in Finland who had open corrective cardiac surgery for congenital heart defects. The thymus tissue came from surgical resects taken out during corrective cardiac surgery. Biased V and J gene segment usage appeared to be present in both thymic and peripheral blood repertoires. The related research reported highly overlapping thymic TCR repertoires among unrelated individuals. TCR alpha and beta repertoires from about 8 infant thymus samples and a few related peripheral blood samples were characterized in the study. Donor ages ranging from roughly 6 to 244 days were recorded, and several male and a couple of female infants were included in the cohort. After being mechanically released from the tissue, thymocytes were kept at -70 degrees C in pellets of about 10-32 million cells. Genomic DNA was extracted from frozen cell pellets with a QIAsymphony instrument. The immunoSEQ multiplex PCR assay was used to amplify the TCRB and TCRAD loci from a standardized quantity of quality-controlled genomic DNA. The amplicons spanned the V(D)J region and were long enough to cover the CDR3 and allow V and J genes to be identified. Amplicon sequencing was performed on an Illumina platform through the commercial immunoSEQ service. Primer bias and sequencing errors were corrected as previously described, and TCRAD and TCRB definitions were based on the IMGT database. The repertoires were analysed using immunoSEQ Analyzer 3.0 and VDJTools for basic statistics, V/J segment usage, diversity estimates, rarefaction and pairwise overlap. Diversity was estimated using the Chao1, ChaoE, Efron-Thisted, Shannon and inverse Simpson indices, and was also estimated on datasets down-sampled to the size of the smallest sample. Repertoire overlap was determined by strict matching of CDR3 nucleotide sequence, V gene and J gene, and Jaccard-based multidimensional scaling clustering was applied. On average, approximately 800,000 unique TCRB clonotypes were obtained from thymus samples, compared with some 84,000 from blood samples.

The TCR sequence derives from a girl under three years old with a congenital heart defect. Donor details come from another sample of the same person, matched by shared clones. The sample was thymocytes. Here the chain combines TRBV7-2 and TRBJ1-5, with an unclear D gene assignment. The base sequence is TGTGCCAGCAGCGAGGATTATAGCAATCAGCCCCAGCATTTT. Translation gives CASSEDYSNQPQHF.